The 14 T cell receptor beta chains presented below share a single source sample, sequenced in a study of CD8 T cells in ankylosing spondylitis. TCRdb ran MiXCR on the 5' RACE reads and lists one entry per CDR3 protein. Seen here are about 220,000 distinct CDR3 sequences, roughly 25% observed once, and the top ten hold 6.6%. The specimen sequenced was blood, either unsorted or a sorted T cell fraction (not recorded which). The receptor set was obtained from a male donor with ankylosing spondylitis or in good health (not recorded which).

This clonotype was detected many times. The chain links TRBV7-3 to TRBJ2-3; D perhaps matches TRBD1 (6 bases). CDR1 is SGHTA, CDR2 FQGTGA, per germline. This CDR3 is built from 13 residues. Trimming stripped 7 bases from V and 0 bases from J, with 8 bases between. CDR3 DNA: TGTGCCAGCACAGGGGACAGCACAGATACGCAGTATTTT. Protein sequence: CASTGDSTDTQYF.

This chain joins TRBV12-3 or TRBV12-4 and TRBJ1-1, with D possibly being TRBD1 (5 bases). This CDR3 spans 11 amino acids. The germline V and J ends were trimmed by 4 bases and 11 bases, with 11 bases remaining between them. The CDR3 DNA reads as TGTGCCAGCAGTTCAGGAGGGGACGCTTTCTTT. This gives the protein CASSSGGDAFF.

This clonotype was observed at least ten times. V gene TRBV6-5 combines with J gene TRBJ1-1, with 11 bases aligning to TRBD1. CDR1 and CDR2 from the germline V gene are MNHEY and SVGAGI. CDR3 length equals 15 residues. V dropped 2 bases and J dropped 8; count of bases not matched to a gene: 7. The DNA of the CDR3 is TGTGCCAGCAGTTACGGACAGGGGGCAGGGGGAGAAGCTTTCTTT. Translated, it gives CASSYGQGAGGEAFF.

This clonotype showed up many times. The chain is built from TRBV12-3 or TRBV12-4 and TRBJ2-1; D is unresolved. V shed 7 bases and J shed 0 bases, with 10 bases lying between them. This CDR3 is built from 14 residues. CDR3 coding DNA: TGTGCCAGCACTAGGATGAGCTCCTACAATGAGCAGTTCTTC. It encodes CASTRMSSYNEQFF.

This clonotype was picked up many times. The chain has TRBV7-2 and TRBJ2-1; 13 positions agree with TRBD2. V lost 4 bases, J lost 9 bases, and 3 bases stayed unmatched. The CDR3 runs to 14 residues. Germline V gene data show CDR1 as SGHTA and CDR2 as FQGNSA. This CDR3 is CASSSGLAGTEQFF. The CDR3 region has the DNA TGTGCCAGCAGCTCGGGACTAGCGGGAACTGAGCAGTTCTTC.

This clonotype appeared a single time. The chain links TRBV24-1 to TRBJ2-3; D is perhaps TRBD2 (6 bases). Per germline, CDR1 KGHDR and CDR2 SFDVKD. The CDR3 length is 14 residues. With 1 base removed from V and 5 bases from J, the gap between germline ends came to 9 bases. Here the CDR3 DNA reads TGTGCCACCAGTGATTTTTCCGGGGGAGATACGCAGTATTTT. It specifies CATSDFSGGDTQYF.

This clonotype showed up many times. V gene TRBV20-1 combines with J gene TRBJ2-1, with 12 bases identical to TRBD2. The CDR3 runs 15 residues. Germline trimming cut 2 bases from V and 2 bases from J; bases unmatched to any gene: 1. CDR1 and CDR2 (germline): DFQATT, SNEGSKA (reference sequence). CDR3 loop: CSARRTSGAYNEQFF. The CDR3 coding sequence is TGCAGTGCTAGAAGGACTAGCGGGGCCTACAATGAGCAGTTCTTC.

The sample holds a few counts of this clonotype. The V call is TRBV29-1, the J call TRBJ1-1; TRBD1 aligns across 7 bases. This CDR3 comprises 14 residues. CDR1 and CDR2 from the germline V gene are SQVTM and ANQGSEA. J was trimmed by 1 base and V by 3 bases; bases with no gene match: 5. The CDR3 bases are TGCAGCGTTGATTCGGACAGGAGGAACACTGAAGCTTTCTTT. It codes for CSVDSDRRNTEAFF.

This clonotype was seen repeatedly, ten times or more. The chain recombines TRBV5-1 with TRBJ2-3; TRBD2 is a possible D gene (5 bases). The ends were cut back, 4 bases at V and 7 bases at J, with 16 bases in the middle. CDR3 size: 14 residues. CDR1 and CDR2 from the germline V gene are SGHRS and YFSETQ. DNA for the CDR3: TGCGCCAGCAGCCCGGGGATCTTTGGGAATACGCAGTATTTT. Protein: CASSPGIFGNTQYF.

The V and J genes are TRBV5-5 and TRBJ2-5; D is unresolved. CDR1 is SGHKS, CDR2 YYEKEE, per germline (reference sequence). Trimming stripped 0 bases from V and 3 bases from J, with 15 bases between. The CDR3 has 16 amino acids. CDR3 sequence: CASSLVGRGGEETQYF. The CDR3 nucleotides read TGTGCCAGCAGCTTGGTCGGACGCGGTGGGGAAGAGACCCAGTACTTC.

The table lists this clonotype with many counts. This chain connects TRBV25-1 to TRBJ2-2; D is possibly TRBD2 (5 bases). CDR3 size: 13 residues. V was shortened by 7 bases and J by 2 bases, with 8 bases between the two germline ends. CDR1 and CDR2 from the germline V gene are MGHDK and SYGVNS. The CDR3 DNA follows: TGTGCCAGCAAAGAGGGTAACACCGGGGAGCTGTTTTTT. The encoded protein is CASKEGNTGELFF. Using reference TRBV25-1 and TRBJ2-2 for the parts outside the CDR3, the full variable domain is EADIYQTPRYLVIGTGKKITLECSQTMGHDKMYWYQQDPGMELHLIHYSYGVNSTEKGDLSSESTVSRIRTEHFPLTLESARPSHTSQYLCASKEGNTGELFFGEGSRLTVL.

In this sample, this clonotype turned up a few times. V usage is TRBV20-1 and J usage is TRBJ2-3, with a tentative D call TRBD2 (6 bases). Between the trimmed V and J ends, which lost 6 bases and 0 bases, there was a span of 13 bases. CDR1 and CDR2 from the germline V gene are DFQATT and SNEGSKA (reference sequence). This CDR3 region has 14 residues. CDR3 in amino acids: CSALSGPSTDTQYF. The CDR3 DNA reads as TGCAGTGCCCTTAGCGGACCTAGCACAGATACGCAGTATTTT.

The chain has TRBV7-2 and TRBJ1-2; D unresolved. The CDR3 is made up of 12 amino acids. From germline, CDR1 is SGHTA and CDR2 FQGNSA. Trimming left V 5 bases short and J 5 bases short, with 9 bases between. CDR3 in DNA: TGTGCCAGCAGCCCGGGAGGTTATGGCTACACCTTC. Translation gives CASSPGGYGYTF.

The chain joins TRBV4-2 to TRBJ2-3; D not certain. The ends were cut back, 0 bases at V and 3 bases at J, with 10 bases in the middle. The V gene's germline CDR1 is LGHNA and CDR2 YNFKEQ. The CDR3 length is 15 residues. DNA for the CDR3: TGTGCCAGCAGCCAAGATCGGATGGAAACAGATACGCAGTATTTT. It specifies CASSQDRMETDTQYF.